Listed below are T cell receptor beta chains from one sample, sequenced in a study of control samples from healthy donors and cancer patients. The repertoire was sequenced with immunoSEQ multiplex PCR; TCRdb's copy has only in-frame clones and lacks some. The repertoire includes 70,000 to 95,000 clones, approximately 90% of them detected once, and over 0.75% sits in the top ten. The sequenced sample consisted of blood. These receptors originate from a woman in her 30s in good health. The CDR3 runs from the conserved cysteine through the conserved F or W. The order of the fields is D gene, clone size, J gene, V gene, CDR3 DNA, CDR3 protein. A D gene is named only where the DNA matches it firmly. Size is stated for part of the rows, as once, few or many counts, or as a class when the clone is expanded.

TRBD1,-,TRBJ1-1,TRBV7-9,TGTGCCGGAGCTCGGGACAGGACTGAAGCTTTCTTT,CAGARDRTEAFF
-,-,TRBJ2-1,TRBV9,TGTGCCAGCAGCCCCGAAATTCACGACAATGAGCAGTTCTTC,CASSPEIHDNEQFF
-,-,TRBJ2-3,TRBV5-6,TGTGCCAGCAGCGACCAAGGAAAGCGGGGCACAGATACGCAGTATTTT,CASSDQGKRGTDTQYF
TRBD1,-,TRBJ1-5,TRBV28,TGTGCCAGCAGTCCCGACAGGGTAAGTCAGCCCCAGCATTTT,CASSPDRVSQPQHF
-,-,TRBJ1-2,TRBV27,TGTGCCAGCAGCCGACGGGGGGGGAACTATGGCTACACCTTC,CASSRRGGNYGYTF
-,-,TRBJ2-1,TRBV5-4,TGTGCCAGCAGCACCGGTGACAGTGAGCAGTTCTTC,CASSTGDSEQFF
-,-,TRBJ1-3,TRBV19,TGTGCCAGTAATCCTCAGATCTCTGGAAACACCATATATTTT,CASNPQISGNTIYF
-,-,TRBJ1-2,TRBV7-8,TGTGCCAGCAGCTTGGGGGGCTTTGGCTACACCTTC,CASSLGGFGYTF
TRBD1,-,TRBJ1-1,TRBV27,TGTGCCAGCAGTGGGACAGGGGCCTTCACTGAAGCTTTCTTT,CASSGTGAFTEAFF
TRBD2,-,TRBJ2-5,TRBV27,TGTGCCAGCAGTTTATCGGGACTAGTTGGATTGGAGACCCAGTACTTC,CASSLSGLVGLETQYF
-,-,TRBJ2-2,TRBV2,TGTGCCAGCGCCGGAAAAAGGCCTTTGTTGAACACCGGGGAGCTGTTTTTT,CASAGKRPLLNTGELFF
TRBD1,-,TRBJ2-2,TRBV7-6,TGTGCCAGCAGCTCCTTTTCCGGGACAGTGAACACCGGGGAGCTGTTTTTT,CASSSFSGTVNTGELFF
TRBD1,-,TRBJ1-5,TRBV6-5,TGTGCCAGCAGTCGACAGGGAGGTCAGCCCCAGCATTTT,CASSRQGGQPQHF
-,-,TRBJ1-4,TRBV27,TGTGCCAGCAGTTTCCCCCTACCTCCTGCAACTAATGAAAAACTGTTTTTT,CASSFPLPPATNEKLFF
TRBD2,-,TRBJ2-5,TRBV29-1,TGCAGCTCCTGGGGGGGTTGGGACGGAGAGACCCAGTACTTC,CSSWGGWDGETQYF
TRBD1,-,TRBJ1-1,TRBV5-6,TGTGCCAGCACCGAGGGGGGACAGGGAAAAACTGAAGCTTTCTTT,CASTEGGQGKTEAFF
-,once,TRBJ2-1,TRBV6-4,TGTGCCAGCAGTGTGTCCCCACCGGGTGAGCAGTTCTTC,CASSVSPPGEQFF
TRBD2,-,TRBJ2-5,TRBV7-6,TGTGCCAGCACCCGAGCGGGGGCCAGAGAGACCCAGTACTTC,CASTRAGARETQYF
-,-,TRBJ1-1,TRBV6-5,TGTGCCAGCAGTTTGGCATCCATGAACACTGAAGCTTTCTTT,CASSLASMNTEAFF
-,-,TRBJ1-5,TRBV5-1,TGCGCCAGCAGCTTGACAGGAGATCAGCCCCAGCATTTT,CASSLTGDQPQHF
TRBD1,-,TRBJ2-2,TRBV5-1,TGCGCCAGCAGCTTCAAACCGGGACAGGATTTGAACACCGGGGAGCTGTTTTTT,CASSFKPGQDLNTGELFF
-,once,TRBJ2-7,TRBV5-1,TGCGCCAGCAGCTTGTTACGAGGGCTACACGAGCAGTACTTC,CASSLLRGLHEQYF
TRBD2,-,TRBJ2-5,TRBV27,TGTGCCAGCAGTCCGACATCCTTGGACCTGGGCGGGGGGGCCACGTGGGAGACCCAGTACTTC,CASSPTSLDLGGGATWETQYF
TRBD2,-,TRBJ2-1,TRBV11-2,TGTGCCAGCAGCTTAGAGGGACTAGTGTATGAGCAGTTCTTC,CASSLEGLVYEQFF
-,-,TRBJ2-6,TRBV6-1,TGTGCCAGCAGTGAACAGGGAACCTCTGGGGCCAACGTCCTGACTTTC,CASSEQGTSGANVLTF
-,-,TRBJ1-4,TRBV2,TGTGCCAGCACAAAGGGGGGGAATGAAAAACTGTTTTTT,CASTKGGNEKLFF
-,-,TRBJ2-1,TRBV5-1,TGCGCCAGCAGCGGCGGACTTGAACAGTTCTTC,CASSGGLEQFF
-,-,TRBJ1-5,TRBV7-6,TGTGCCAGCAGCCTCCACGTCAATCAGCCCCAGCATTTT,CASSLHVNQPQHF
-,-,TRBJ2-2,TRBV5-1,TGCGCCAGCAGCTACTCGGGGGGCAACACCGGGGAGCTGTTTTTT,CASSYSGGNTGELFF
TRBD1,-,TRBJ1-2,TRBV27,TGTGCCAGCAGGTATACAGGGGAGATCTATGGCTACACCTTC,CASRYTGEIYGYTF
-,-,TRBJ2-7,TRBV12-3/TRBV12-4,TGTGCCAGCAGTCCAAAATACGAGCAGTACTTC,CASSPKYEQYF
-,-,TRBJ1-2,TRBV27,TGTGCCAGCAGTTTAGGGATAAACTATGGCTACACCTTC,CASSLGINYGYTF
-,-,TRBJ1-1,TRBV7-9,TGTGCCAGCAGCTCATTCACAGGGAACACTGAAGCTTTCTTT,CASSSFTGNTEAFF
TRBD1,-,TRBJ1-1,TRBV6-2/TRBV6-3,TGTGCCAGCAGTTACTCGGGCAGGGGGCTTACTGAAGCTTTCTTT,CASSYSGRGLTEAFF
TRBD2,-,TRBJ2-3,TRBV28,TGTGCCAGCGGGTCTAGCGGAAAAACAGATACGCAGTATTTT,CASGSSGKTDTQYF
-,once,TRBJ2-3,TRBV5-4,TGTGCCAGCAGCTTACGTGGGGCGACAGATACGCAGTATTTT,CASSLRGATDTQYF
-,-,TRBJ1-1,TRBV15,TGTGCCACCAGCCCCCAGGGCACCAACACTGAAGCTTTCTTT,CATSPQGTNTEAFF
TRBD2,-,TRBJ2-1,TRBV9,TGTGCCAGCAGCAGAGGACTAGCGGGGGTGGATGAGCAGTTCTTC,CASSRGLAGVDEQFF
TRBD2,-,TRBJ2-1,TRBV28,TGTGCCAGCAGTCCCACTAGCGGGGGGGCCTATGAGCAGTTCTTC,CASSPTSGGAYEQFF
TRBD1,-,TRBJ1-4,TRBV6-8,TGTGCCAGCAGTTACTCCGGGACAGATGAAAAACTGTTTTTT,CASSYSGTDEKLFF
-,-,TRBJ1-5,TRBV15,TGTGCCACCAGCGAGGACGTTCAGCCCCAGCATTTT,CATSEDVQPQHF
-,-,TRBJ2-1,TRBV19,TGTGCCAGTAGTATAGCCTCCGGGAGCTCCTACAATGAGCAGTTCTTC,CASSIASGSSYNEQFF
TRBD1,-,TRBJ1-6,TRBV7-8,TGTGCCAGCAGCTATTCAGGGGGCGCCTATAATTCACCCCTCCACTTT,CASSYSGGAYNSPLHF
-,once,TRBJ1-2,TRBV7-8,TGTGCCAGCAGCCAAAAGATCGCCGGAATTAACTATGGCTACACCTTC,CASSQKIAGINYGYTF
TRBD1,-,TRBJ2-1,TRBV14,TGTGCCAGCAGCATGGTGACAGGGGGATACAATGAGCAGTTCTTC,CASSMVTGGYNEQFF
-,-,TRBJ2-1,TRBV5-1,TGCGCCAGCAGTTCCGTCGGTTACCATGAGCAGTTCTTC,CASSSVGYHEQFF
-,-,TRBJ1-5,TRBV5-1,TGCGCCAGCACCCACATGGGAGTCCGGGACATAGAAAATCAGCCCCAGCATTTT,CASTHMGVRDIENQPQHF
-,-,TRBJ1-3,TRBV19,TGTGCCAGTAGCGAGAGACAGGCGAGCTCTGGAAACACCATATATTTT,CASSERQASSGNTIYF
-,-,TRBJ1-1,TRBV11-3,TGTGCCAGCAGCTTACGGGGAGCGAACACTGAAGCTTTCTTT,CASSLRGANTEAFF
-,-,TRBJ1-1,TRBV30,TGTGCCTGGAGTGCCCAAATTGGGACGGGAACTGAAGCTTTCTTT,CAWSAQIGTGTEAFF
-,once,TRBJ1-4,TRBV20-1,TGCAGTGCTACCAGACTCGAAAAACTGTTTTTT,CSATRLEKLFF
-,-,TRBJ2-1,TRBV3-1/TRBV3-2,TGTGCCAGCAGCCATCCCAGCAATGAGCAGTTCTTC,CASSHPSNEQFF
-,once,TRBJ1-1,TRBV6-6,TGTGCCAGCAGTTACGGGGCGAGGACGGCTGAAGCTTTCTTT,CASSYGARTAEAFF
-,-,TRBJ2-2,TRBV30,TGTGCCTGGAGACCCCAGATGAACACCGGGGAGCTGTTTTTT,CAWRPQMNTGELFF